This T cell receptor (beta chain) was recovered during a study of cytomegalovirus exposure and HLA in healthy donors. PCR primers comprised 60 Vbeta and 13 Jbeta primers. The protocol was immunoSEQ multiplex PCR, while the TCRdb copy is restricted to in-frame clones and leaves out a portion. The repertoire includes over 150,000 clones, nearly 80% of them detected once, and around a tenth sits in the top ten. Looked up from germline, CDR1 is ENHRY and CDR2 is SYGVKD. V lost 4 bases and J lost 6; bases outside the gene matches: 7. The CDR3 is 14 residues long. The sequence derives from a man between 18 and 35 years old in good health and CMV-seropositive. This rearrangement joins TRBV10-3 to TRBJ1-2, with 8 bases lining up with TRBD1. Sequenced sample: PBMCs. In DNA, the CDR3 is TGTGCCATCAGTGGGGTAGGACAGGGTCATGGCTACACCTTC. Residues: CAISGVGQGHGYTF.